The entry below describes one TCR beta chain. No cognate antigen has been identified for it. No much larger clone is present one base from it, and per-base qualities are unavailable. This sample was taken from a study of blood T cell repertoires in COVID-19 (TCRdb year 2020). The study in broad terms: The collaborator samples originated in the United States, Italy and Spain and spanned the acute and convalescent phases of COVID-19. The prospective study material was composed of cDNA or gDNA derived from T cells, B-cell-depleted T cells, or PBMCs. The samples were drawn from two sources: the first 160 participants of the ongoing ImmuneRACE study, and about 1,300 subjects contributed by 6 global collaborators. Nearly every sample came with metadata listing a de-identified subject ID, COVID-19 status, age in years and sex. Where HLA class I and class II types were available, the types were taken from metadata supplied by the sample provider, not from assay-based typing. The dataset comprised deeply sampled blood TCRbeta repertoires from subjects exposed to, actively infected with, or recovered from COVID-19. A freely available public database, intended as a resource for researchers studying the immune response to SARS-CoV-2, is where the repertoires were released.

A second Seattle source provided samples from volunteer blood donors who had recovered from COVID-19. Whole blood was collected in K2EDTA tubes by collaborating institutions according to the institutions' own protocols. Collaborator samples were shipped for TCRbeta analysis as frozen whole blood, isolated PBMCs, or DNA extracted from either sample type. TCRbeta CDR3 regions were amplified from genomic DNA using the immunoSEQ Assay, a bias-controlled multiplex PCR. The published analysis was carried out like this. The number of nucleated cells in each sample was estimated from the amplification of reference gene primers within the assay. To quantify the absolute abundance of each unique TCRbeta CDR3 rearrangement, sequence reads were collapsed and filtered. Productive Simpson clonality was computed per sample as the square root of Simpson's diversity index over productive rearrangements. TCRdb stores this immuneACCESS table with in-frame sequences only. Part of the clones is absent; in the studies checked, under half of the shortfall reflects unresolved V genes, and no reason is known for the rest. The V and J calls and clone size were taken over from that table, and D and trimming were inferred from the DNA. Here the sample has about 300,000 clones; roughly 88% occur a single time. Approximately 6.6% of the sample belongs to the ten largest clones.

From the cysteine up to the phenylalanine, the CDR3 has a length of 15 residues. Only the CDR3 part of the read is kept: 45 bases, read in frame from the first base. Deletion took 5 bases off V and 4 bases off J, with a span of 18 bases between the germline ends. Via the germline V gene, CDR1 is SGHTA and CDR2 FQGNSA. Results and caveats for the whole study, not just this receptor: How much clinical and demographic metadata was included differed by source and by participant, and the metadata was provided uncurated.

This clonotype was sampled from a woman aged 25 to 45 who had recovered from COVID-19. This chain joins TRBV7-2 to TRBJ2-7; the D gene assignment is ambiguous. Sample: peripheral blood. CDR3 region: CASSLGTSRRYEQYF. Read as DNA, the sequence is TGTGCCAGCAGCCTAGGAACCAGTAGGAGATACGAGCAGTACTTC.